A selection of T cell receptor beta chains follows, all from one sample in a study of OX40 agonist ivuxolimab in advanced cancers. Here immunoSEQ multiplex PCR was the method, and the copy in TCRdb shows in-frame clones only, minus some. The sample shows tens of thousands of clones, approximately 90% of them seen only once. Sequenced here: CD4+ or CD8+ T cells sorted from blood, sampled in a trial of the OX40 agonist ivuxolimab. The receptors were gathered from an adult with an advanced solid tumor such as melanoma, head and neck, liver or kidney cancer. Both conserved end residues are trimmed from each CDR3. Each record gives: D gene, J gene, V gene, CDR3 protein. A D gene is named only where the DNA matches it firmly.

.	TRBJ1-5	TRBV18	ASSPRGARNNQPQH
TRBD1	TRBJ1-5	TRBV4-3	ASSPGTGSNQPQH
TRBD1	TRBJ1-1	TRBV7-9	ASSRAGGAENTEAF
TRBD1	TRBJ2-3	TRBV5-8	ASRAGGAGDTQY
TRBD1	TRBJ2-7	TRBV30	AWNTPRTGAYEQY
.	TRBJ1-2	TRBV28	ASSSYT
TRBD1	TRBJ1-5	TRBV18	ASSPEQGARQPQH
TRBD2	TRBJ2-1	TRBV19	ASRGLVRGEQF
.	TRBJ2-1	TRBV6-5	ASSYSHNEQF
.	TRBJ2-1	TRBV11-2	ASSPRRTPEYNEQF
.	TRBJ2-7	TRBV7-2	ASSQEPTIGYEQY
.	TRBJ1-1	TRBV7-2	ASSLAGRTNTEAF
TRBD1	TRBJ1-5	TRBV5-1	ASSLVGGSGQPQH
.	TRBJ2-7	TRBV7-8	ASSLLGGHEQY
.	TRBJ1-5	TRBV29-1	SGGEGGGQPQH
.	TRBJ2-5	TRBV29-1	SVEVSRGQETQY
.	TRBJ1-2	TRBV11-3	ASSLTENYGYT